The next 13 T cell receptor beta chains were all read from a single sample in a study of Graves' ophthalmopathy and Graves' hyperthyroidism. The study amplified TCR beta CDR3 regions using RNA transcripts. In the first round, RT-PCR was carried out with HTBI primers, and a multiplex PCR formed the second round. TCRdb called the multiplex PCR reads again in MiXCR, with one record for every CDR3 protein. The profile covers about 390,000 distinct CDR3 sequences, with approximately 15% appearing a single time and 7% taken by the ten largest. Sample: peripheral blood. The receptors here all came from a young woman with stable Graves' hyperthyroidism.

The table lists this clonotype with a count of one. This CDR3 fails to terminate in the conserved phenylalanine or tryptophan, so it likely reflects a read error. The V gene is TRBV27, the J gene TRBJ2-2; D unclear. Germline lookup yields CDR1 MNHEY and CDR2 SMNVEV (reference sequence). The CDR3 sequence is 14 residues long. Trimming pared 8 bases from V and 1 base from J, leaving 11 bases between. DNA for the CDR3: TGTGCCAGCCAGCAGGCTTGGAACACCGGGGAGCTGTTTTTG. Protein: CASQQAWNTGELFL.

This clonotype appeared a few times. The chain uses TRBV29-1 and TRBJ1-1, with D uncertain. This CDR3 has 14 amino acids. V lost 4 bases and J 0 bases, leaving 12 bases between the germline ends. Germline CDR1 is SQVTM and CDR2 is ANQGSEA. This CDR3 reads CSVGADRLNTEAFF. In nucleotides, the CDR3 is TGCAGCGTTGGCGCAGACCGGTTGAACACTGAAGCTTTCTTT.

V is TRBV11-1 and J is TRBJ2-2, with TRBD1 identical over 9 bases. There are 17 residues in the CDR3. Germline trimming cut 5 bases from V and 3 bases from J; bases unmatched to any gene: 10. From germline, CDR1 is SGHAT and CDR2 FQDESV (reference sequence). The CDR3 protein is CASSGARGQGYTGELFF. Here the CDR3 DNA reads TGTGCCAGCAGCGGGGCCCGAGGACAGGGGTACACCGGGGAGCTGTTTTTT.

The CDR3 here is CSARLGTGGATKNIQYF. For the CDR3, the DNA is TGCAGTGCTAGGCTCGGGACAGGGGGCGCGACCAAAAACATTCAGTACTTC. J is TRBJ2-4 and V is TRBV20-1; TRBD1 aligns across 12 bases. The V and J ends lost 3 bases and 2 bases, in that order; junction bases with no gene match: 8. Germline CDR1 is DFQATT and CDR2 is SNEGSKA (reference sequence). The CDR3 length is 17 residues.

In its sample, this clonotype was seen many times. V usage is TRBV19 and J usage is TRBJ2-5; TRBD2 aligns across 9 bases. The ends lost 2 bases at V and 5 bases at J; junction bases unmatched: 0. Germline CDR1 and CDR2: LNHDA and SQIVND (reference sequence). The CDR3 runs to 13 residues. DNA for the CDR3: TGTGCCAGTAGTATAAGCGGGGGGGAGACCCAGTACTTC. It codes for CASSISGGETQYF.

This clonotype came up many times. This chain uses TRBV12-3 or TRBV12-4 with TRBJ2-5; 14 bases are a match to TRBD2. J lost 4 bases, V lost 6 bases, and 13 bases had no gene match. The CDR3 length is 18 residues. The CDR3 spells CASSPTPGLAGAGETQYF. DNA for the CDR3: TGTGCCAGCAGCCCGACACCGGGACTAGCGGGGGCCGGAGAGACCCAGTACTTC.

This clonotype was detected many times. The chain recombines TRBV5-6 with TRBJ2-5, with 10 nucleotides matching TRBD2. The germline V gene encodes CDR1 SGHDT and CDR2 YYEEEE. This CDR3 is built from 15 residues. Losses at the gene ends were 3 bases for V and 4 bases for J; bases not matched to a gene: 6. The CDR3 DNA is TGTGCCAGCAGCTCCTTAGCGGGGGGTGGAGAGACCCAGTACTTC. Translating it yields CASSSLAGGGETQYF.

The V gene is TRBV7-3, the J gene TRBJ2-7; D not resolved. Trimming left V 2 bases short and J 2 bases short, with 10 bases between. Germline CDR1 SGHTA, CDR2 FQGTGA. The CDR3 is 14 residues long. CDR3 loop: CASSLSGPPYEQYF. In DNA, the CDR3 is TGTGCCAGCAGCTTATCAGGACCGCCCTACGAGCAGTACTTC.

This clonotype was counted many times. V gene TRBV20-1 combines with J gene TRBJ1-2, with D possibly being TRBD1 (6 bases). Looked up from germline, CDR1 is DFQATT and CDR2 is SNEGSKA (reference sequence). This CDR3 has 13 residues. The V gene lost 4 bases and the J gene lost 8 bases, with 17 bases spanning the gap. The CDR3, as DNA: TGCAGTGCTAAACTTAGGGGGGAAGAAGGCTACACCTTC. Amino acids: CSAKLRGEEGYTF.

The chain employs TRBV4-2 and TRBJ2-7; D gene ambiguous. This CDR3 is built from 16 residues. In germline, CDR1 is LGHNA, CDR2 YNFKEQ. V was trimmed by 0 bases and J by 2 bases, leaving 14 bases between them. In DNA form, the CDR3 reads TGTGCCAGCAGCCAAGAAACATCGCAGCGTACCTACGAGCAGTACTTC. As protein: CASSQETSQRTYEQYF.

This sequence joins TRBV7-2 and TRBJ1-2; maybe TRBD1 (5 bases). V lost 3 bases and J 6 bases, leaving 11 bases between the germline ends. The germline V gene encodes CDR1 SGHTA and CDR2 FQGNSA. The CDR3 covers 13 residues. The CDR3 loop is CASSFSRENGYTF. The CDR3 DNA follows: TGTGCCAGCAGCTTCAGCAGGGAAAATGGCTACACCTTC.

In its sample, this clonotype was seen many times. The chain has TRBV11-1 and TRBJ1-1; D ambiguous. Germline lookup yields CDR1 SGHAT and CDR2 FQDESV (reference sequence). V lost 5 bases and J 0 bases, leaving 13 bases between the germline ends. The CDR3 is made up of 15 amino acids. CDR3 coding DNA: TGTGCCAGCAGCCTGAGAGGGCGGGTGAACACTGAAGCTTTCTTT. Amino acid sequence: CASSLRGRVNTEAFF.

This clonotype was observed many times. The V call is TRBV12-3 or TRBV12-4, the J call TRBJ1-1; maybe TRBD1 (5 bases). The ends were cut back, 6 bases at V and 1 base at J, with 9 bases in the middle. CDR3 length equals 13 residues. Written as DNA, the CDR3 is TGTGCCAGCAGAGTAGGACAGAACACTGAAGCTTTCTTT. Protein sequence: CASRVGQNTEAFF.